This T cell receptor (beta chain) derives from a study of OX40 agonist ivuxolimab in advanced cancers. Across the whole study: Three patients, one with hepatocellular carcinoma and two with cutaneous melanoma, responded partially.

With 3 bases removed from V and 5 bases from J, the gap between germline ends came to 16 bases. This CDR3 is 15 amino acids long. CDR1 and CDR2 (germline): SGHTA, FQGNSA. This clone was detected once. Sequencing was performed with immunoSEQ multiplex PCR; in TCRdb, only in-frame clones are kept and a portion is missing. The sample carries 52,000 or so clones, roughly 82% recorded once. This clonotype was sampled from an adult with an advanced solid tumor such as melanoma, head and neck, liver or kidney cancer. The sequencing used CD4+ or CD8+ T cells sorted from blood, collected in a trial of the OX40 agonist ivuxolimab. This chain uses TRBV7-2 with TRBJ2-5; tentatively, D is TRBD2 (6 bases). The CDR3 nucleotides are TGTGCCAGCAGCTTGAGCGGCCCGGGGGTGGAGACCCAGTACTTC. Protein: CASSLSGPGVETQYF.